This T cell receptor beta chain came from a study of shared clonotypes between healthy human individuals. The study's findings and limits: Clonotypes shared by all four donors outscored non-shared clonotypes in generation probability. Depth of sequencing was expected to influence donor clonotype sharing. Memory subsets generally showed smaller estimated richness than naive subsets did.

Sequencing was performed with immunoSEQ multiplex PCR; in TCRdb, only in-frame clones are kept and a portion is missing. The data contain about 2 million clones, 85% to 95% of them singletons. The CDR3 is made up of 15 amino acids. The V and J ends lost 4 bases and 6 bases, in that order; junction bases with no gene match: 8. The germline V gene encodes CDR1 MNHNS and CDR2 SASEGT. With respect to this clone: The antigen is not known.

The J gene is TRBJ1-5, the V gene TRBV6-1; 8 positions agree with TRBD1. The receptor was derived from a young man in good health. Specimen: naive CD4+ T cells sorted from blood. Sample subset: CD45RA+ positively selected. The CDR3 DNA reads TGTGCCAGCAGTGCTACTTGGACAGGGTTTCAGCCCCAGCATTTT. It encodes CASSATWTGFQPQHF.